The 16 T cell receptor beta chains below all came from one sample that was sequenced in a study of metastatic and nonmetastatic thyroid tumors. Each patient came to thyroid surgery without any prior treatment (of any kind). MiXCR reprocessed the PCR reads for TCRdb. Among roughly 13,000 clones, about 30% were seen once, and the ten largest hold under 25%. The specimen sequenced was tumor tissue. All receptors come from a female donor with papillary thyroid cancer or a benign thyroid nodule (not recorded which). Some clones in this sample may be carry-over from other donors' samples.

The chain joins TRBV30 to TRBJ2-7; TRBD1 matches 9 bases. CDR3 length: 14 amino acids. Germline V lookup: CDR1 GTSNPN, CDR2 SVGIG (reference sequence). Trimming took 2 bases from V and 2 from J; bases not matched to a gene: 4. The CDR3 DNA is TGTGCCTGGAGTCGGGGACAGGGACCCTACGAGCAGTACTTC. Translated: CAWSRGQGPYEQYF.

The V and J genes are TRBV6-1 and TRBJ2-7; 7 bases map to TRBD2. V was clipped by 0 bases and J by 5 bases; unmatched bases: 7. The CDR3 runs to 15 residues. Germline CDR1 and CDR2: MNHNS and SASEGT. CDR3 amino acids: CASSEATGEGHEQYV. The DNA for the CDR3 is TGTGCCAGCAGTGAAGCTACCGGGGAGGGTCACGAGCAGTACGTC.

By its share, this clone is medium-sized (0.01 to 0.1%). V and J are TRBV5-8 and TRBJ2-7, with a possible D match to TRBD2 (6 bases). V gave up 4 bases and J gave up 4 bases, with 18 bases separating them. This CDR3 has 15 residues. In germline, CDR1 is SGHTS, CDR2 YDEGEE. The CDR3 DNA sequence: TGTGCCAGCAGCACCCCCCTTAGCGGAGCATACGAGCAGTACGTC. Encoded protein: CASSTPLSGAYEQYV.

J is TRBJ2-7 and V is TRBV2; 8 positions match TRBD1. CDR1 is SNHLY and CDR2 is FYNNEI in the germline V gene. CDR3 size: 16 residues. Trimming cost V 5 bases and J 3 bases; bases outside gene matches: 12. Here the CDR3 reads CASSPEGQVINYEQYF. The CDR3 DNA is TGTGCCAGCAGTCCGGAGGGACAGGTCATCAACTACGAGCAGTACTTC. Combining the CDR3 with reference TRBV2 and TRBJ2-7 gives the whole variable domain EPEVTQTPSHQVTQMGQEVILRCVPISNHLYFYWYRQILGQKVEFLVSFYNNEISEKSEIFDDQFSVERPDGSNFTLKIRSTKLEDSAMYFCASSPEGQVINYEQYFGPGTRLTVT.

DNA of the CDR3: TGTGCCAGCAACCACGCCAGGGGCTGGGAAGAGACCCAGTACTTC. Translated: CASNHARGWEETQYF. This chain links TRBV6-2 or TRBV6-3 with TRBJ2-5; D is perhaps TRBD1 (6 bases). Per the germline V gene, CDR1 is MNHEY and CDR2 is SVGEGT. The CDR3 is 15 amino acids. V lost 7 bases, J lost 3 bases, and 18 bases lay in between.

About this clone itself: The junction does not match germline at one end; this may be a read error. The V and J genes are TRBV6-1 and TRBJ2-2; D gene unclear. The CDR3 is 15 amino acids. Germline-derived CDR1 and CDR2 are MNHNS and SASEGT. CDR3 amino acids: CASNPTRTPTVELFF. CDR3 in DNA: TGTGCCAGCAATCCGACACGTACACCCACCGTGGAGCTGTTTTTT.

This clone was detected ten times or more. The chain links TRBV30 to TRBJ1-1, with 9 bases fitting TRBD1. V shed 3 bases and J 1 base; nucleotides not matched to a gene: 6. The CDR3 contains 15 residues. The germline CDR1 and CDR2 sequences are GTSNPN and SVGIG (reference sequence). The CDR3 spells CAWSALTGGNTEAFF. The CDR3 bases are TGTGCCTGGAGCGCACTGACAGGGGGGAACACTGAAGCTTTCTTT.

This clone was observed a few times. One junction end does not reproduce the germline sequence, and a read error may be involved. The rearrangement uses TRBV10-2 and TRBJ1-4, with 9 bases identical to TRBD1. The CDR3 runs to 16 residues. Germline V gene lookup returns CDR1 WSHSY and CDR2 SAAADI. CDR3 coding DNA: TGCGACAGCAGTGAGTCGGCGGGGACAGGGTGGGAAAAACTGTTTTTT. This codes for CDSSESAGTGWEKLFF.

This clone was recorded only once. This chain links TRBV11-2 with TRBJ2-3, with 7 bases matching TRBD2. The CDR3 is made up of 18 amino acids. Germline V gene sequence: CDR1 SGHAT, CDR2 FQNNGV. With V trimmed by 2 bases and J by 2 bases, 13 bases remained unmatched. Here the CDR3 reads CASSLLRLGGRATDTQYF. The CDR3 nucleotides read TGTGCCAGCAGCTTATTAAGGCTTGGGGGGAGGGCCACAGATACGCAGTATTTT.

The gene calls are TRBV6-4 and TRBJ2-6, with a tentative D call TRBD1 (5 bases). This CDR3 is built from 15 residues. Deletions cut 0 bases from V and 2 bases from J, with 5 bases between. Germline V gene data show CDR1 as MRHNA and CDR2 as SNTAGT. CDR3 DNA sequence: TGTGCCAGCAGTGACTCAGGGGCTGGGGCCAACGTCCTGACTTTC. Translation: CASSDSGAGANVLTF.

The DNA of the CDR3 is TGCGCCAGCAGCTTGGGAAGGCAAGGGGGCGTCGGGGAGACCCAGTACTTC. It is translated as CASSLGRQGGVGETQYF. The chain combines TRBV5-1 with TRBJ2-5; 7 bases are a match to TRBD1. The CDR3 is 17 amino acids. V dropped 0 bases and J dropped 5; count of bases not matched to a gene: 13. Germline V lookup: CDR1 SGHRS, CDR2 YFSETQ.

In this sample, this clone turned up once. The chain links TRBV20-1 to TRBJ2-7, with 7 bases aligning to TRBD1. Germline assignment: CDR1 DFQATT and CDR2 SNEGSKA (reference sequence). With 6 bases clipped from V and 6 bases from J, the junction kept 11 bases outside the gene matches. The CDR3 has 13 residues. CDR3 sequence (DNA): TGCAGTGCGATCACCCAGACAGGGTTCGAGCAGTACTTC. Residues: CSAITQTGFEQYF.

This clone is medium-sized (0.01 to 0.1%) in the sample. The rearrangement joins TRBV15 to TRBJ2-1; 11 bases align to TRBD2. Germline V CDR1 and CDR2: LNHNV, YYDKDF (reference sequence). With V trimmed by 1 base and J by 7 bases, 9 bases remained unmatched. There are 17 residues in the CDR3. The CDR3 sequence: CATSRVKTSGSGNEQFF. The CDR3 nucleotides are TGTGCCACCAGCAGAGTCAAAACTAGCGGGAGTGGTAATGAGCAGTTCTTC.

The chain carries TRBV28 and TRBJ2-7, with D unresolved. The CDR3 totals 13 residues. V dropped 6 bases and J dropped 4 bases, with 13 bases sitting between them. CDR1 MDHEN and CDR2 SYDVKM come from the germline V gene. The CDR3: CASSPLSGYEQYF. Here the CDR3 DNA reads TGTGCCAGCAGCCCCCTCTCCGGTTACGAGCAGTACTTC.

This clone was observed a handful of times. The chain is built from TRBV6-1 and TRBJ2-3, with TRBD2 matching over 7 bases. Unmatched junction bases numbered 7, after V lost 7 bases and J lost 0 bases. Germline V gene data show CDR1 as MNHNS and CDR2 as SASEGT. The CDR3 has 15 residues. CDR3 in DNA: TGTGCCAGCACCCGGGGAGCGGGGAGCACAGATACGCAGTATTTT. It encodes CASTRGAGSTDTQYF.

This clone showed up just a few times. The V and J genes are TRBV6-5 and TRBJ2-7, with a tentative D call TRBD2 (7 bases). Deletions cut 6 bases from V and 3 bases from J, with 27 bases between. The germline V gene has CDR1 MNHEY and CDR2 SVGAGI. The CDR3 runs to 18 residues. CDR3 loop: CASRAAGAGRSGNYEQYF. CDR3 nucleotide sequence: TGTGCCAGCAGGGCCGCGGGGGCGGGTCGGAGTGGGAACTACGAGCAGTACTTC.